This T cell receptor beta chain derives from a study of OX40 agonist ivuxolimab in advanced cancers. Sequencing was performed with immunoSEQ multiplex PCR; in TCRdb, only in-frame clones are kept and a portion is missing. The repertoire has around 74,000 clones, roughly 85% of them found once; the top ten carry 0.6% to 0.8%. The CDR3 spans 15 residues. Between the trimmed V and J ends, which lost 4 bases and 3 bases, there was a span of 14 bases. CDR1 MRHNA and CDR2 SNTAGT come from the germline V gene. The V call is TRBV6-4, the J call TRBJ2-3; a possible D gene is TRBD2 (7 bases). The source of this sequence is an adult with an advanced solid tumor such as melanoma, head and neck, liver or kidney cancer. The material sequenced was CD4+ or CD8+ T cells sorted from blood, taken in a trial of the OX40 agonist ivuxolimab. This chain's CDR3 is CASSVTGGATDTQYF. CDR3 nucleotides: TGTGCCAGCAGTGTCACGGGGGGCGCAACAGATACGCAGTATTTT.